The sequence of this TCR beta chain was determined in a study of blood T cell repertoires in COVID-19. Study details: Collection of acute and convalescent COVID-19 samples took place in the United States, Italy and Spain.

Cohorts were based on clinical histories the participants reported. Among Cohort 3 donors, those recovered had two negative PCRs, clearance, or symptom resolution. Repertoires were generated with immunoSEQ multiplex PCR, while TCRdb's copy carries only in-frame clones and drops some. The sample lists 240,000 or so clones; roughly 90% were seen once. The source material was PBMCs or T cells enriched from blood (not recorded which). This TCR derives from a man aged 35-49 years who had recovered from COVID-19.

This chain's CDR3 is CASSLGGSQETQYF. The CDR3 DNA is TGTGCCAGCAGCTTAGGCGGGAGCCAAGAGACCCAGTACTTC. The chain links TRBV7-2 to TRBJ2-5; TRBD2 matches 7 bases. The V and J ends lost 1 base and 1 base, in that order; junction bases with no gene match: 0. The CDR3 totals 14 residues. Germline loops: CDR1 SGHTA, CDR2 FQGNSA.